The 22 T cell receptor beta chains listed next were all sequenced from one sample in a study of cytomegalovirus exposure and HLA in healthy donors. The PCR used 60 Vbeta and 13 Jbeta primers. Repertoires were generated with immunoSEQ multiplex PCR, while TCRdb's copy carries only in-frame clones and drops some. The table has 150,000 to 200,000 clones, approximately 75% seen once. The sequenced material came from PBMCs. These receptors came from a woman between 18 and 29 years old in good health and CMV-seronegative.

The count of this clone is one. The chain employs TRBV5-4 and TRBJ1-6; 8 nucleotides match TRBD1. Germline CDR1 and CDR2: SGHNT and YYREEE (reference sequence). The ends lost 4 bases at V and 7 bases at J; junction bases unmatched: 10. The CDR3 consists of 16 residues. CDR3 nucleotides: TGTGCCAGCAGCCCATGGACAGGGTCACTGAATTCACCCCTCCACTTT. This translates into CASSPWTGSLNSPLHF.

The rearrangement uses TRBV4-1 and TRBJ2-2; TRBD2 matches 10 bases. The junction had 9 bases not matched to a gene; V was cut back by 5 bases and J by 6 bases. The CDR3 contains 16 residues. CDR1 MGHRA and CDR2 YSYEKL come from the germline V gene. CDR3 coding DNA: TGCGCCAGCAGCTCCATGGGAGCGGGAGGGCCCGGGGAGCTGTTTTTT. Protein sequence: CASSSMGAGGPGELFF.

The rearrangement joins TRBV5-4 to TRBJ2-7; 12 nucleotides match TRBD2. Germline V CDR1 and CDR2: SGHNT, YYREEE (reference sequence). V shed 2 bases and J 4 bases; nucleotides not matched to a gene: 10. CDR3 size: 17 residues. CDR3 protein: CASSLTSGGRHQYEQYF. The CDR3 coding sequence is TGTGCCAGCAGCTTAACTAGCGGGGGGCGCCACCAGTACGAGCAGTACTTC. Drawing the rest from reference TRBV5-4 and TRBJ2-7, the complete variable domain is ETGVTQSPTHLIKTRGQQVTLRCSSQSGHNTVSWYQQALGQGPQFIFQYYREEENGRGNFPPRFSGLQFPNYSSELNVNALELDDSALYLCASSLTSGGRHQYEQYFGPGTRLTVT.

The V gene is TRBV4-1, the J gene TRBJ1-4; 10 bases are a match to TRBD1. Trimming cost V 7 bases and J 0 bases; bases outside gene matches: 8. The CDR3 covers 17 residues. Looked up from germline, CDR1 is MGHRA and CDR2 is YSYEKL. The CDR3 spells CASNCGTGDATNEKLFF. The CDR3, as DNA: TGCGCCAGCAACTGCGGGACAGGGGACGCAACTAATGAAAAACTGTTTTTT.

This clone appeared a single time. This chain joins TRBV14 and TRBJ1-2; D gene ambiguous. The CDR3 has 13 amino acids. V lost 4 bases, J lost 2 bases, and 8 bases lay in between. CDR1 is SGHDN and CDR2 is FVKESK in the germline V gene. The DNA of the CDR3 is TGTGCCAGCAGCCGAGATCAGAACTATGGCTACACCTTC. Translating gives CASSRDQNYGYTF.

About this clone: Germline is not matched at one junction end, which may reflect a read error. V gene TRBV7-9 combines with J gene TRBJ1-2; 9 bases map to TRBD1. The CDR3 has 14 residues. From germline, CDR1 is SEHNR and CDR2 FQNEAQ (reference sequence). The CDR3 spells CSSSLLGTGSGYTF. The CDR3 DNA reads TGTTCCAGCAGCTTACTCGGGACAGGGAGTGGCTACACCTTC.

The chain recombines TRBV4-2 with TRBJ2-7; D ambiguous. The ends were cut back, 0 bases at V and 7 bases at J, with 16 bases in the middle. CDR3 length: 15 residues. The germline V gene encodes CDR1 LGHNA and CDR2 YNFKEQ. The CDR3 region is CASSQEEGSSGEQYF. CDR3 in DNA: TGTGCCAGCAGCCAAGAAGAAGGTAGTTCAGGTGAGCAGTACTTC.

The chain links TRBV18 to TRBJ1-1, with D tentatively TRBD1 (5 bases). Trimming shortened V by 0 bases and J by 4 bases, and 15 bases separated the two germline ends. CDR1 is KGHSH, CDR2 LQKENI, per germline. This CDR3 region has 16 residues. The DNA of the CDR3 is TGTGCCAGCTCACCACCAAACCCAGGGTTCGGCACTGAAGCTTTCTTT. It codes for CASSPPNPGFGTEAFF.

CDR3 loop: CASSNASQYVGYTF. In DNA form, the CDR3 reads TGTGCCAGCAGCAATGCCTCGCAGTATGTCGGCTACACCTTC. The gene calls are TRBV21-1 and TRBJ1-2; the DNA was not used to check the table's D call, TRBD1. TRBV21-1 represents a pseudogene. The CDR3 consists of 14 residues.

The V gene is TRBV2, the J gene TRBJ1-2; maybe TRBD1 (6 bases). Trimming took off 2 bases at V and 3 bases at J, with 10 bases between the two ends. CDR1 and CDR2 from the germline V gene are SNHLY and FYNNEI. The CDR3 runs to 14 residues. CDR3 sequence reads: CASSEQGPDYGYTF. The CDR3 bases are TGTGCCAGCAGTGAACAGGGGCCGGACTATGGCTACACCTTC.

This clone was seen a single time. Here the CDR3 reads CATSPDRGGYEQYF. The CDR3 DNA reads TGTGCCACCAGCCCGGACAGGGGAGGATACGAGCAGTACTTC. The chain is built from TRBV15 and TRBJ2-7, with 9 bases identical to TRBD1. V lost 5 bases to trimming and J lost 4 bases; unmatched junction nucleotides: 6. The CDR3 covers 14 residues. Germline V gene lookup returns CDR1 LNHNV and CDR2 YYDKDF (reference sequence).

The chain carries TRBV5-1 and TRBJ2-7, with D tentatively TRBD1 (5 bases). The germline V gene has CDR1 SGHRS and CDR2 YFSETQ. V shed 2 bases and J shed 3 bases, with 6 bases lying between them. The CDR3 is 12 residues long. CDR3 loop: CASSFTGYEQYF. Here the CDR3 DNA reads TGCGCCAGCAGCTTTACAGGCTACGAGCAGTACTTC.

The rearrangement joins TRBV27 to TRBJ1-5, with D perhaps matching TRBD1 (5 bases). Trimming cost V 2 bases and J 5 bases, with 10 bases left between them. Germline CDR1 is MNHEY and CDR2 is SMNVEV (reference sequence). This CDR3 has 14 residues. Here the CDR3 reads CASSLAGGYQPQHF. CDR3 bases: TGTGCCAGCAGTTTAGCGGGGGGGTATCAGCCCCAGCATTTT.

V is TRBV2 and J is TRBJ1-1, with 7 bases aligning to TRBD1. The CDR3 runs to 13 residues. With V trimmed by 5 bases and J by 7 bases, 7 bases remained unmatched. The germline gives CDR1 SNHLY, CDR2 FYNNEI. The CDR3 here is CASSRQGIYEAFF. CDR3 sequence (DNA): TGTGCCAGCAGTCGACAGGGTATCTATGAAGCTTTCTTT.

The chain couples TRBV6-1 to TRBJ2-2; the D gene is possibly TRBD2 (5 bases). CDR3 length: 14 residues. The V and J ends lost 6 bases and 5 bases respectively, with 13 bases between them. Germline V gives CDR1 MNHNS, CDR2 SASEGT. The chain's CDR3 is CASSSGVWTGELFF. The CDR3 nucleotides are TGTGCCAGCAGCTCCGGGGTTTGGACCGGGGAGCTGTTTTTT.

This clone was seen a single time. This chain joins TRBV7-2 and TRBJ2-7, with TRBD2 matching 7 bases. CDR1 is SGHTA and CDR2 is FQGNSA in the germline V gene. This CDR3 is built from 12 residues. J gave up 6 bases and V 5 bases, and 4 bases lay outside the gene matches. The CDR3 coding sequence is TGTGCCAGCAGCCAACGGGGGGTCGAGCAGTACTTC. Translating it yields CASSQRGVEQYF. Full variable domain (remainder filled in from reference TRBV7-2 and TRBJ2-7): GAGVSQSPSNKVTEKGKDVELRCDPISGHTALYWYRQSLGQGLEFLIYFQGNSAPDKSGLPSDRFSAERTGGSVSTLTIQRTQQEDSAVYLCASSQRGVEQYFGPGTRLTVT.

This chain connects TRBV5-1 to TRBJ2-3; no clear D gene. The germline V gene encodes CDR1 SGHRS and CDR2 YFSETQ. Between the trimmed V and J ends, which lost 6 bases and 1 base, there was a span of 12 bases. The CDR3 has 14 residues. CDR3 residues: CASTPASGTDTQYF. The CDR3 DNA reads as TGCGCCAGCACGCCAGCTAGTGGCACAGATACGCAGTATTTT.

This clone was seen more than once but under ten times. This chain connects TRBV29-1 to TRBJ2-5; 10 bases are a match to TRBD1. Trimming cost V 7 bases and J 3 bases; bases outside gene matches: 8. This CDR3 spans 14 amino acids. The germline V gene has CDR1 SQVTM and CDR2 ANQGSEA. In DNA, the CDR3 is TGCAGCGCGCGTCGGACAGGGGGAAAAGAGACCCAGTACTTC. Translated, it gives CSARRTGGKETQYF.

This clone was seen just once. The chain joins TRBV7-8 to TRBJ1-5; 8 bases fit TRBD1. J lost 1 base, V lost 2 bases, and 13 bases had no gene match. This CDR3 comprises 19 residues. Germline loops: CDR1 SGHVS, CDR2 FQNEAQ. CDR3 coding DNA: TGTGCCAGCAGCTTAACAGGGGGGACGAGCATGAGGAGCAATCAGCCCCAGCATTTT. Its translation is CASSLTGGTSMRSNQPQHF.

The CDR3 coding sequence is TGCGCCAGCAGCCTCGCCCCCGGGACAGGGATTCCTGAAGCTTTCTTT. Residues: CASSLAPGTGIPEAFF. The chain combines TRBV4-1 with TRBJ1-1, with 9 bases matching TRBD1. The CDR3 runs 16 residues. V gave up 4 bases and J gave up 6 bases; unmatched junction bases: 12. CDR1 and CDR2 (germline): MGHRA, YSYEKL.

Notes on this clone: Within the sample, other DNA sequences also encode this same CDR3. The chain uses TRBV5-8 and TRBJ1-1, with a possible D match to TRBD1 (6 bases). The CDR3 is made up of 14 amino acids. V dropped 2 bases and J dropped 8 bases, with 16 bases sitting between them. From germline, CDR1 is SGHTS and CDR2 YDEGEE. CDR3 residues: CASSLQGFLTEAFF. As DNA, the CDR3 is TGTGCCAGCAGCTTACAGGGATTTCTCACCGAAGCTTTCTTT.

This clone was detected only once. The J gene is TRBJ1-1, the V gene TRBV28; D remains unclear. Trimming stripped 4 bases from V and 1 base from J, with 10 bases between. The CDR3 runs to 14 residues. The germline V gene has CDR1 MDHEN and CDR2 SYDVKM. CDR3 nucleotide sequence: TGTGCCAGCAGTTCCCTATCGGGGAACACTGAAGCTTTCTTT. Translating gives CASSSLSGNTEAFF.